These 18 T cell receptor beta chains share one sample of origin, sequenced in a study of Graves' ophthalmopathy and Graves' hyperthyroidism. RNA transcripts were the template, and TCR beta CDR3 regions were amplified from them. Amplification began with first-round RT-PCR using HTBI primers, then second-round multiplex PCR was performed. MiXCR, run by TCRdb on the multiplex PCR reads, gives a single entry per CDR3 protein. The sample has some 400,000 distinct CDR3 sequences; roughly 18% are singletons. The sample consisted of peripheral blood. The receptors were gathered from a woman aged 18 to 35 with Graves' ophthalmopathy.

This chain connects TRBV6-2 or TRBV6-3 to TRBJ2-7; 9 bases fit TRBD2. The V segment lost 6 bases and the J segment 5 bases; nucleotides outside the gene matches: 17. The CDR3 is made up of 17 amino acids. Germline V lookup: CDR1 MNHEY, CDR2 SVGEGT. The CDR3 spells CASSHEGTSRMVDEQYF. CDR3 bases: TGTGCCAGCAGCCACGAGGGGACTAGCCGGATGGTGGACGAGCAGTACTTC.

This clonotype was detected a few times. V usage is TRBV12-3 or TRBV12-4 and J usage is TRBJ2-7, with TRBD2 matching over 12 bases. Trimming cost V 3 bases and J 2 bases; bases outside gene matches: 11. The CDR3 loop spans 18 amino acids. CDR3 amino acids: CASSFKTSGREGAYEQYF. The CDR3, as DNA: TGTGCCAGCAGTTTCAAGACTAGCGGGAGAGAGGGGGCCTACGAGCAGTACTTC.

This clonotype showed up many times. This chain connects TRBV12-3 or TRBV12-4 to TRBJ2-7; D may correspond to TRBD1 or TRBD2 (5 bases each). This CDR3 spans 14 amino acids. The ends were cut back, 0 bases at V and 3 bases at J, with 9 bases in the middle. CDR3 bases: TGTGCCAGCAGTTTAGCGGGGGTAGACTACGAGCAGTACTTC. Translated, it gives CASSLAGVDYEQYF.

This clonotype was seen at least ten times. The chain recombines TRBV27 with TRBJ2-5; 13 nucleotides agree with TRBD2. This CDR3 is built from 15 residues. Germline V gene lookup returns CDR1 MNHEY and CDR2 SMNVEV (reference sequence). With V trimmed by 8 bases and J by 4 bases, 7 bases remained unmatched. CDR3 region: CASSTSGGFGETQYF. The CDR3 bases are TGTGCCAGCTCGACTAGCGGGGGGTTCGGAGAGACCCAGTACTTC.

This clonotype was counted many times. J is TRBJ2-2 and V is TRBV20-1; 8 bases align to TRBD1. With 6 bases clipped from V and 5 bases from J, the junction kept 5 bases outside the gene matches. There are 13 residues in the CDR3. CDR1 is DFQATT and CDR2 is SNEGSKA in the germline V gene (reference sequence). The chain's CDR3 is CSAPRTGTGELFF. Written as DNA, the CDR3 is TGCAGTGCCCCCCGGACAGGGACCGGGGAGCTGTTTTTT.

This clonotype has at least ten counts. The V call is TRBV2, the J call TRBJ2-2; the D gene is possibly TRBD2 (5 bases). There are 13 residues in the CDR3. V was trimmed by 7 bases and J by 0 bases, leaving 6 bases between them. CDR1 SNHLY and CDR2 FYNNEI come from the germline V gene. CDR3 bases: TGTGCCAGCACGGGATCGAACACCGGGGAGCTGTTTTTT. Translation: CASTGSNTGELFF.

This clonotype was observed many times. The V gene is TRBV12-3 or TRBV12-4, the J gene TRBJ1-6, with D possibly TRBD1 on 5 matching bases. Between the trimmed V and J ends, which lost 2 bases and 10 bases, there was a span of 15 bases. This CDR3 has 15 residues. CDR3 in amino acids: CASSLTRAHGSPLHF. In DNA, the CDR3 is TGTGCCAGCAGTTTAACCAGGGCGCATGGCTCACCCCTCCACTTT.

There are many counts of this clonotype. J is TRBJ2-7 and V is TRBV20-1; the D is unclear. This CDR3 is built from 13 residues. V shed 4 bases and J shed 3 bases, with 13 bases lying between them. Germline CDR1 and CDR2: DFQATT and SNEGSKA (reference sequence). CDR3 loop: CSAIGHSSYEQYF. The CDR3 nucleotides are TGCAGTGCTATAGGGCACTCAAGCTACGAGCAGTACTTC.

This clonotype was seen repeatedly, ten times or more. V usage is TRBV6-5 and J usage is TRBJ2-5, with TRBD2 matching 8 bases. The germline V gene encodes CDR1 MNHEY and CDR2 SVGAGI. There are 15 residues in the CDR3. Unmatched junction bases numbered 3, after V lost 2 bases and J lost 1 base. The CDR3 DNA follows: TGTGCCAGCAGTTACAGGCTAGCGGGCCAAGAGACCCAGTACTTC. This gives the protein CASSYRLAGQETQYF.

The rearrangement links TRBV2 to TRBJ1-1, with D perhaps matching TRBD1 (5 bases). V dropped 6 bases and J dropped 0 bases, with 11 bases sitting between them. The CDR3 length is 14 residues. Germline CDR1 reads SNHLY; CDR2 reads FYNNEI. The CDR3 loop is CASSFRVVNTEAFF. The CDR3 coding sequence is TGTGCCAGCAGCTTCAGGGTGGTGAACACTGAAGCTTTCTTT.

The chain uses TRBV12-3 or TRBV12-4 and TRBJ2-5; 9 nucleotides match TRBD1. This CDR3 has 15 residues. V lost 5 bases, J lost 2 bases, and 6 bases stayed unmatched. CDR3 sequence reads: CASSRTGDLQETQYF. The CDR3 DNA is TGTGCCAGCAGTCGGACAGGGGATTTGCAAGAGACCCAGTACTTC.

This clonotype was seen a few times. The chain carries TRBV12-3 or TRBV12-4 and TRBJ1-1; possible D gene TRBD1, 5 bases. V was trimmed by 2 bases and J by 7 bases, leaving 14 bases between them. This CDR3 has 14 residues. CDR3 protein: CASSLYKEGVEAFF. The CDR3 DNA reads TGTGCCAGCAGTTTATATAAAGAAGGGGTTGAAGCTTTCTTT.

This clonotype was observed many times. This chain connects TRBV14 to TRBJ1-1; the D gene is possibly TRBD1 (6 bases). The CDR3 extends over 17 amino acids. Germline V gives CDR1 SGHDN, CDR2 FVKESK. Trimming left V 0 bases short and J 0 bases short, with 14 bases between. The CDR3, as DNA: TGTGCCAGCAGCCAAGATACACCGGGACACATGAACACTGAAGCTTTCTTT. It specifies CASSQDTPGHMNTEAFF.

This clonotype was observed many times. This rearrangement joins TRBV4-2 to TRBJ2-5; a weak D match, TRBD2 (5 bases). Germline V gives CDR1 LGHNA, CDR2 YNFKEQ. This CDR3 region has 13 residues. Trimming took off 4 bases at V and 7 bases at J, with 13 bases between the two ends. CDR3 residues: CASSPDGEGTQYF. In DNA, the CDR3 is TGTGCCAGCAGCCCGGACGGGGAAGGGACCCAGTACTTC.

This clonotype was observed many times. The J gene is TRBJ2-2, the V gene TRBV6-1, with D tentatively TRBD1 (6 bases). Trimming left V 5 bases short and J 1 base short, with 8 bases between. The germline V gene encodes CDR1 MNHNS and CDR2 SASEGT. CDR3 length: 14 residues. The DNA of the CDR3 is TGTGCCAGCAGTAAGGGACAGAACACCGGGGAGCTGTTTTTT. The encoded protein is CASSKGQNTGELFF.

This clonotype came up many times. CDR3 amino acids: CAWSGSGLGGTQYF. The DNA of the CDR3 is TGTGCCTGGAGTGGATCGGGACTAGGAGGGACCCAGTACTTC. V is TRBV30 and J is TRBJ2-5; the match to TRBD2 covers 8 bases. This CDR3 has 14 amino acids. Losses at the gene ends were 1 base for V and 7 bases for J; bases not matched to a gene: 8. Germline V gene sequence: CDR1 GTSNPN, CDR2 SVGIG (reference sequence).

This clonotype was seen many times. This chain links TRBV7-2 with TRBJ1-2, with D possibly being TRBD1 (6 bases). The ends were cut back, 4 bases at V and 3 bases at J, with 12 bases in the middle. Germline V gene lookup returns CDR1 SGHTA and CDR2 FQGNSA. There are 14 residues in the CDR3. CDR3 amino acids: CASSSPGEHYGYTF. The CDR3 DNA is TGTGCCAGCAGCTCCCCAGGGGAGCACTATGGCTACACCTTC. The full variable domain, in which reference TRBV7-2 and TRBJ1-2 provide the parts outside the CDR3, is GAGVSQSPSNKVTEKGKDVELRCDPISGHTALYWYRQSLGQGLEFLIYFQGNSAPDKSGLPSDRFSAERTGGSVSTLTIQRTQQEDSAVYLCASSSPGEHYGYTFGSGTRLTVV.

This clonotype was counted between two and nine times. Being one base from a much bigger clone, this may be a read error. The V call is TRBV6-5, the J call TRBJ2-7; D uncertain. The CDR3 covers 16 residues. CDR1 and CDR2 (germline): MNHEY, SVGAGI. V lost 1 base, J lost 10 bases, and 23 bases lay in between. The CDR3 DNA sequence: TGTGCCAGCAGTTACTTACGGACGGGTACCTGGACCCCTCAGTACTTC. It is translated as CASSYLRTGTWTPQYF.